Many counts were recorded for the clone carrying this T cell receptor beta chain. The data were taken from a study of blood T cells in healthy people across ages. A second PCR of 7 to 11 cycles used a sample-barcoded 5' primer and a J-beta primer mix. From the 5' RACE reads, TCRdb called clonotypes with MiXCR, one entry per CDR3 protein. The table lists roughly 640,000 distinct CDR3 sequences, under 30% of them singletons. The receptor comes from a woman older than 75 in good health. Sequencing input: blood.

The CDR3 is CSVDYESRTDTQYF. The CDR3 nucleotides read TGCAGCGTTGATTACGAGAGCCGCACAGATACGCAGTATTTT. This chain joins TRBV29-1 and TRBJ2-3; D unclear. The ends were cut back, 3 bases at V and 1 base at J, with 11 bases in the middle. From germline, CDR1 is SQVTM and CDR2 ANQGSEA. This CDR3 region has 14 residues.